This TCR beta chain emerged from a study of shared clonotypes between healthy human individuals. Comment on this clone: Its antigen is not known.

Clones were sequenced by immunoSEQ multiplex PCR, and TCRdb holds only the in-frame ones, with some missing. The repertoire holds hundreds of thousands of clones, with 90% to 97% as singletons. Germline V gives CDR1 SGDLS, CDR2 YYNGEE. The CDR3 spans 14 residues. With 0 bases removed from V and 5 bases from J, the gap between germline ends came to 11 bases. Naive CD8 cells, CD45RO-negative and positively selected for CCR7, excluded terminally differentiated effector memory CD45RA+ cells. Overall study findings and caveats: Despite large depth, sorted-subset datasets appeared incompletely sequenced.

The sequence came from a woman in her 30s in good health. The chain combines TRBV9 with TRBJ1-2; the D gene is possibly TRBD1 (6 bases). Sequencing was done on a sample of naive CD8+ T cells sorted from blood. CDR3 bases: TGTGCCAGCAGCGTAGCAGGACAGCCTTATGGCTACACCTTC. It encodes CASSVAGQPYGYTF.